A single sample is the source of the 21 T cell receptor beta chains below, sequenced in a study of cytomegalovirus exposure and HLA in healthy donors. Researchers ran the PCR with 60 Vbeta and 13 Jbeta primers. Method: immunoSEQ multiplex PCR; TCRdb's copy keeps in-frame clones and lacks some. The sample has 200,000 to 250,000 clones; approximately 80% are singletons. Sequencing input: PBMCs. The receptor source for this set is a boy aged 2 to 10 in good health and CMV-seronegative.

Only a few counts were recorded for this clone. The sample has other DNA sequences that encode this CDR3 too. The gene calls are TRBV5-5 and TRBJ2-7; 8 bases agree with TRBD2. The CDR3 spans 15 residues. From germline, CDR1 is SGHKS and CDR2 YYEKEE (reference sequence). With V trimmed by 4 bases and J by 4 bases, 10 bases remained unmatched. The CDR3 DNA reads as TGTGCCAGCAGCATCGGAGCGGGAGAAGGGTACGAGCAGTACTTC. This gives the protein CASSIGAGEGYEQYF.

The CDR3 nucleotides read TGTGCCAGCAGCTTCTCAGGGGCTAGCACAGATACGCAGTATTTT. Translation: CASSFSGASTDTQYF. The J gene is TRBJ2-3, the V gene TRBV7-2; perhaps TRBD1 as D (6 bases). The CDR3 loop spans 15 amino acids. V was shortened by 3 bases and J by 0 bases, with 10 bases between the two germline ends. CDR1 is SGHTA and CDR2 is FQGNSA in the germline V gene. Full variable domain (rest looked up from reference TRBV7-2 and TRBJ2-3): GAGVSQSPSNKVTEKGKDVELRCDPISGHTALYWYRQSLGQGLEFLIYFQGNSAPDKSGLPSDRFSAERTGGSVSTLTIQRTQQEDSAVYLCASSFSGASTDTQYFGPGTRLTVL.

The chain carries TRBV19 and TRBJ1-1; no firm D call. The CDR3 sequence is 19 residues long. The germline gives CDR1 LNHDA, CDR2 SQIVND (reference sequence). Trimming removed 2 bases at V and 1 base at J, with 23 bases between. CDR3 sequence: CASSISGELGPGGNTEAFF. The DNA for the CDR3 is TGTGCCAGTAGTATAAGCGGGGAACTAGGTCCAGGAGGGAACACTGAAGCTTTCTTT. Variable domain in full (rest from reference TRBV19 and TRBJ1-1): DGGITQSPKYLFRKEGQNVTLSCEQNLNHDAMYWYRQDPGQGLRLIYYSQIVNDFQKGDIAEGYSVSREKKESFPLTVTSAQKNPTAFYLCASSISGELGPGGNTEAFFGQGTRLTVV.

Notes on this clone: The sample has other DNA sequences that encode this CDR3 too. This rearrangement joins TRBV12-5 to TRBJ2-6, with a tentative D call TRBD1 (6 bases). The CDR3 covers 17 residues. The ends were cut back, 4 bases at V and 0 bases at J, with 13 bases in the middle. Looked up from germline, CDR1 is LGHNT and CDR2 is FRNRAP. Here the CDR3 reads CASGSWTVLSGANVLTF. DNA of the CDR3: TGTGCTAGTGGTTCCTGGACAGTCCTCTCTGGGGCCAACGTCCTGACTTTC.

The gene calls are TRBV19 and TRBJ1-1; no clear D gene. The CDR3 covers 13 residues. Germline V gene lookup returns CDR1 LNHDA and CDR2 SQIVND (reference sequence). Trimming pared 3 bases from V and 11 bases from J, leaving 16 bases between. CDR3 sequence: CASSILGEVAAFF. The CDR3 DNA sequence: TGTGCCAGTAGTATTCTGGGAGAAGTCGCCGCTTTCTTT.

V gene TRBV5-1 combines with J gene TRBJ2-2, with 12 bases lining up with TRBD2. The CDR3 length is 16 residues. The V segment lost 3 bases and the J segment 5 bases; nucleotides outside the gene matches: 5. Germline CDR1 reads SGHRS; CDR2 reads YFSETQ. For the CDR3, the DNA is TGCGCCAGCAGCTCCCTCGGACTAGCGGGGACCGGGGAGCTGTTTTTT. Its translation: CASSSLGLAGTGELFF.

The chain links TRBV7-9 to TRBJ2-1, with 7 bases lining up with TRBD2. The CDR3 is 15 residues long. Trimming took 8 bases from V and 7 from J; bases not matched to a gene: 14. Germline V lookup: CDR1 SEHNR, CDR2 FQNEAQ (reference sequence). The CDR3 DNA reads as TGTGCCAGCGACTCGACTAGCAGCCCCCGGAATGAGCAGTTCTTC. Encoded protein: CASDSTSSPRNEQFF.

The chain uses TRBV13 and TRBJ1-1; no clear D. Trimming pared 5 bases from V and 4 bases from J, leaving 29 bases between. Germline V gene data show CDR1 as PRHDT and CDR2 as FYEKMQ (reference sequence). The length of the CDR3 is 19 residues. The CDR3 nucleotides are TGTGCCAGCAGCCCGCCTGGGAGGAAGATAGGAGGGTTGGGCACTGAAGCTTTCTTT. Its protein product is CASSPPGRKIGGLGTEAFF.

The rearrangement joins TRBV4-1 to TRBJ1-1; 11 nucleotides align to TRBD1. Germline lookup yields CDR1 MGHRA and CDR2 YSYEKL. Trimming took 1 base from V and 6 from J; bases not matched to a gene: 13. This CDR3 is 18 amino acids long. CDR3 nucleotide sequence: TGCGCCAGCAGCCAAGTCAAAAAGGACAGGGGGCGAACGGCTGAAGCTTTCTTT. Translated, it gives CASSQVKKDRGRTAEAFF.

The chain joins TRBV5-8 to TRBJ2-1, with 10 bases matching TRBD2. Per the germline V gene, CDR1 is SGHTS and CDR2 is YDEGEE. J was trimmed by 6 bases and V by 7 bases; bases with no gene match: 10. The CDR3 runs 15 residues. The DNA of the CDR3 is TGTGCCAGCGCCTCCGGGACTAGCGCGGGCAATGAGCAGTTCTTC. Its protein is CASASGTSAGNEQFF.

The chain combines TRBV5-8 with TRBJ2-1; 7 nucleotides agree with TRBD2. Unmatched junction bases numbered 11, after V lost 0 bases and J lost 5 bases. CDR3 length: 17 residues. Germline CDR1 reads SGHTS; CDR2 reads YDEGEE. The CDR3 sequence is CASSLDFGGSFHNEQFF. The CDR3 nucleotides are TGTGCCAGCAGCTTGGATTTCGGCGGGAGTTTCCACAATGAGCAGTTCTTC. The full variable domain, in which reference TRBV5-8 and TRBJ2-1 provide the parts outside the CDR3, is EAGVTQSPTHLIKTRGQQATLRCSPISGHTSVYWYQQALGLGLQFLLWYDEGEERNRGNFPPRFSGRQFPNYSSELNVNALELEDSALYLCASSLDFGGSFHNEQFFGPGTRLTVL.

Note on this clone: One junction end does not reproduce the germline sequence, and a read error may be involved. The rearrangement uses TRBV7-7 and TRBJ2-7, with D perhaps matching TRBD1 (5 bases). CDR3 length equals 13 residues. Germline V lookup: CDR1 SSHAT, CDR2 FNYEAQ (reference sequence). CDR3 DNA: TGTGCTAGCAGTCCAGGGCCGGATTACGAGCAGTACTTC. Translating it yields CASSPGPDYEQYF.

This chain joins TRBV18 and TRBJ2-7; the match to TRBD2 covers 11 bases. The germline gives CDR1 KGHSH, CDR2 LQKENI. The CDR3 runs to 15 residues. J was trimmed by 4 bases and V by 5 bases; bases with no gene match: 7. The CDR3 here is CASSGLAGLPYEQYF. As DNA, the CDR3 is TGTGCCAGCTCAGGACTAGCGGGCCTTCCATACGAGCAGTACTTC.

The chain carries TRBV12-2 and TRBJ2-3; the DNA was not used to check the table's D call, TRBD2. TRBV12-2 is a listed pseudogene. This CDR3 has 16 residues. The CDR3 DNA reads TGTGCAAGTCGCTTTTCGGCTAGCGGGAGTACAGATACGCAGTATTTT. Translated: CASRFSASGSTDTQYF.

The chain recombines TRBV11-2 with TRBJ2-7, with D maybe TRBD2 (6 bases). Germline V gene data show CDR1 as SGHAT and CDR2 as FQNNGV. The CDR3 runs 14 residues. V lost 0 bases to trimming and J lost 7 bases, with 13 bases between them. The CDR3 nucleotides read TGTGCCAGCAGCTTAGATGGGCGGGGTTGGGAGCAGTACTTC. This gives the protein CASSLDGRGWEQYF.

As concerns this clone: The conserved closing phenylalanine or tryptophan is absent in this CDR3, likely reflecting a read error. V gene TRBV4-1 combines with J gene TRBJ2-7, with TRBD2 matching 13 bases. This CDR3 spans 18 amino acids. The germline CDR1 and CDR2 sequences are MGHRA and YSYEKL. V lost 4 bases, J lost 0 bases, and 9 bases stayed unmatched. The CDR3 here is CASSRGLAGATSSYEQYS. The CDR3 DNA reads TGCGCCAGCAGCCGAGGACTAGCGGGAGCGACAAGCTCCTACGAGCAGTACTCC.

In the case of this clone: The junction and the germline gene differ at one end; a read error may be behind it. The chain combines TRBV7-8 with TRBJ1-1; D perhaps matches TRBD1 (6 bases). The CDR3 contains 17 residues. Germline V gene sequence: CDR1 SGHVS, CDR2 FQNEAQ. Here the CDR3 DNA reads TGTGCCAGCAGCTCCCCGGGACACGCAAGACTTAACAGTGAAGCTTTCTTT. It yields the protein CASSSPGHARLNSEAFF.

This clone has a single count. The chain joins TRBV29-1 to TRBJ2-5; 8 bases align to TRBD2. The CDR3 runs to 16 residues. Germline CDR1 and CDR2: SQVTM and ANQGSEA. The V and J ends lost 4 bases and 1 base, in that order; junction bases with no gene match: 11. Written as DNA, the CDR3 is TGCAGCGTTGCAGGAGGTTTGCGGGGGGTCCAAGAGACCCAGTACTTC. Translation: CSVAGGLRGVQETQYF.

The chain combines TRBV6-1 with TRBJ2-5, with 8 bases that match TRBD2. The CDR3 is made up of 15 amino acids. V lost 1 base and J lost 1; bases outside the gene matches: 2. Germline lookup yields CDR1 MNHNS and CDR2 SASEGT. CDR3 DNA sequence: TGTGCCAGCAGTGAAGAAGCGGGGGTCCAAGAGACCCAGTACTTC. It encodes CASSEEAGVQETQYF.

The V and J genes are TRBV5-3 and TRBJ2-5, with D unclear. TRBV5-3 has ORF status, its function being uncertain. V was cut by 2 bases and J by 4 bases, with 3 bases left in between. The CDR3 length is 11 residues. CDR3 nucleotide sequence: TGTGCCAGAAGCTTCTTAGAGACCCAGTACTTC. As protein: CARSFLETQYF.

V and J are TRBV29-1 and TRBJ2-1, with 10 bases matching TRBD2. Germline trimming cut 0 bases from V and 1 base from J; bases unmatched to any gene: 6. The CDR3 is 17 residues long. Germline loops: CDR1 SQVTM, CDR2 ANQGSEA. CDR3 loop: CSVEDLASGSSYNEQFF. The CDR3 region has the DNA TGCAGCGTTGAAGATCTCGCTAGCGGGAGTTCCTACAATGAGCAGTTCTTC.